These T cell receptor beta chains were read from a single sample in a study of cytomegalovirus exposure and HLA in healthy donors. Repertoires were generated with immunoSEQ multiplex PCR, while TCRdb's copy carries only in-frame clones and drops some. The data contain more than 140,000 clones, almost 85% of them singletons. The sequencing input was PBMCs. These receptor sequences come from a woman in her thirties or forties in good health and CMV-seronegative. The CDR3 runs from the conserved cysteine through the conserved F or W. A D gene is named only where the DNA matches it firmly. Not all rows give a size; the values are once, few, many and, for expanded clones, a class.

abundance: .; v_gene: TRBV19; j_gene: TRBJ1-4; d_gene: TRBD1; CDR3nt: TGTGCCAGTGCAAACAGGGGGAACGAGGAAAAACTGTTTTTT; CDR3aa: CASANRGNEEKLFF
abundance: .; v_gene: TRBV27; j_gene: TRBJ1-5; d_gene: .; CDR3nt: TGTGCCAGCAGTCCTCGACTGGATAATCAGCCCCAGCATTTT; CDR3aa: CASSPRLDNQPQHF
abundance: .; v_gene: TRBV5-1; j_gene: TRBJ2-1; d_gene: .; CDR3nt: TGCGCCAGCAGCTACTCGTACAATGAGCAGTTCTTC; CDR3aa: CASSYSYNEQFF
abundance: .; v_gene: TRBV28; j_gene: TRBJ1-5; d_gene: .; CDR3nt: TGTGCCACCGTAAGGGGGAGAAATAGCAATCAGCCCCAGCATTTT; CDR3aa: CATVRGRNSNQPQHF
abundance: .; v_gene: TRBV30; j_gene: TRBJ2-7; d_gene: TRBD1; CDR3nt: TGTGCCTGGAGTATTTCGACAGGGTATTGGTCCGGCTACGAGCAGTACTTC; CDR3aa: CAWSISTGYWSGYEQYF
abundance: few; v_gene: TRBV10-3; j_gene: TRBJ2-1; d_gene: TRBD2; CDR3nt: TGTGCCACTCAGCGGGAGGGTAGCTACAATGAGCAGTTCTTC; CDR3aa: CATQREGSYNEQFF
abundance: once; v_gene: TRBV11-1; j_gene: TRBJ2-3; d_gene: .; CDR3nt: TGTGCCAGCAGCTTGATAAGGGGGTCCACAGATACGCAGTATTTT; CDR3aa: CASSLIRGSTDTQYF
abundance: .; v_gene: TRBV15; j_gene: TRBJ2-5; d_gene: .; CDR3nt: TGTGCCACCAGCAGAGGAGGTGGGGGGAGTGCGGAGACCCAGTACTTC; CDR3aa: CATSRGGGGSAETQYF
abundance: once; v_gene: TRBV7-2; j_gene: TRBJ2-1; d_gene: TRBD2; CDR3nt: TGTGCCAGCACCCAGCTAGCGGGAGGTATAGGTGAGCAGTTCTTC; CDR3aa: CASTQLAGGIGEQFF
abundance: few; v_gene: TRBV19; j_gene: TRBJ2-7; d_gene: TRBD2; CDR3nt: TGTGCCAGTAGTAAGCGACAGAGCGGGGAACAGTACTTC; CDR3aa: CASSKRQSGEQYF
abundance: .; v_gene: TRBV27; j_gene: TRBJ1-1; d_gene: TRBD1; CDR3nt: TGTGCCAGCAGACCAGCACTCGGACAGGGAGAAGCTTTCTTT; CDR3aa: CASRPALGQGEAFF
abundance: .; v_gene: TRBV6-5; j_gene: TRBJ1-1; d_gene: .; CDR3nt: TGTGCCAGCAGTCCCCCGGTCACTGAAGCTTTCTTT; CDR3aa: CASSPPVTEAFF
abundance: .; v_gene: TRBV5-4; j_gene: TRBJ2-5; d_gene: TRBD2; CDR3nt: TGTGCCAGCAGCGGGGGGGTCCGGGACCCTATTTTTCAAGAGACCCAGTACTTC; CDR3aa: CASSGGVRDPIFQETQYF
abundance: .; v_gene: TRBV5-8; j_gene: TRBJ2-7; d_gene: TRBD1; CDR3nt: TGTGCCAGCAGCGCCCTTACAGGGGGCTCCTACGAGCAGTACTTC; CDR3aa: CASSALTGGSYEQYF
abundance: .; v_gene: TRBV7-2; j_gene: TRBJ2-7; d_gene: TRBD1; CDR3nt: TGTGCCAGCAGCTTAGGGACAGGGATATACGAGCAGTACTTC; CDR3aa: CASSLGTGIYEQYF
abundance: .; v_gene: TRBV5-1; j_gene: TRBJ1-3; d_gene: TRBD1; CDR3nt: TGCGCCAGCAGCTCAGGACAGGGCGGAAACACCATATATTTT; CDR3aa: CASSSGQGGNTIYF
abundance: .; v_gene: TRBV27; j_gene: TRBJ1-5; d_gene: TRBD1; CDR3nt: TGTGCCAGCAGTCCCGACAGGGTTGGGAGGAAGCCCCAGCATTTT; CDR3aa: CASSPDRVGRKPQHF
abundance: .; v_gene: TRBV9; j_gene: TRBJ2-1; d_gene: TRBD2; CDR3nt: TGTGCCAGCAGCGTAAGCCTAGCGGGAGATAGAGGGTCCTACAATGAGCAGTTCTTC; CDR3aa: CASSVSLAGDRGSYNEQFF
abundance: .; v_gene: TRBV4-2; j_gene: TRBJ1-2; d_gene: .; CDR3nt: TGTGCCAGCAGCCAAGAGGGCGCTAACTATGGCTACACCTTC; CDR3aa: CASSQEGANYGYTF
abundance: .; v_gene: TRBV15; j_gene: TRBJ1-1; d_gene: .; CDR3nt: TGTGCCACCAGCAGAGACGGAGGGGCCAAAGCTTTCTTT; CDR3aa: CATSRDGGAKAFF
abundance: few; v_gene: TRBV7-8; j_gene: TRBJ2-3; d_gene: TRBD2; CDR3nt: TGTGCCAGCAGCTCATTGGGACTAGCGGGAGTCACAGATACGCAGTATTTT; CDR3aa: CASSSLGLAGVTDTQYF
abundance: .; v_gene: TRBV27; j_gene: TRBJ2-7; d_gene: .; CDR3nt: TGTGCCAGCAGTCCGAACAGGGATTACGAGCAGTACTTC; CDR3aa: CASSPNRDYEQYF
abundance: .; v_gene: TRBV5-6; j_gene: TRBJ2-1; d_gene: .; CDR3nt: TGTGCCAGCAGCGTGCGGGCGAGTGGACGCCATGTGGGATACAATGAGCAGTTCTTC; CDR3aa: CASSVRASGRHVGYNEQFF
abundance: once; v_gene: TRBV28; j_gene: TRBJ2-2; d_gene: .; CDR3nt: TGTGCCAGCAGTCTCCGGGACTGGACGAACACCGGGGAGCTGTTTTTT; CDR3aa: CASSLRDWTNTGELFF
abundance: .; v_gene: TRBV28; j_gene: TRBJ2-1; d_gene: TRBD2; CDR3nt: TGTGCCAGCAGTCATACCCCGGGGACTAGCGGCAATGAGCAGTTCTTC; CDR3aa: CASSHTPGTSGNEQFF
abundance: .; v_gene: TRBV7-6; j_gene: TRBJ1-5; d_gene: .; CDR3nt: TGTGCCAGCAGCCTAGGTAGCTCAGGGTCACAGCCCCAGCATTTT; CDR3aa: CASSLGSSGSQPQHF
abundance: .; v_gene: TRBV18; j_gene: TRBJ2-2; d_gene: TRBD2; CDR3nt: TGTGCCAGCTCACCGTGGGGAGGGGAAAACACCGGGGAGCTGTTTTTT; CDR3aa: CASSPWGGENTGELFF
abundance: .; v_gene: TRBV11-2; j_gene: TRBJ2-7; d_gene: .; CDR3nt: TGTGCCAGCAGCTTATACTCAGGGTTCTACGAGCAGTACTTC; CDR3aa: CASSLYSGFYEQYF
abundance: .; v_gene: TRBV5-1; j_gene: TRBJ2-3; d_gene: .; CDR3nt: TGCGCCAGCAGCTTCAGGGGCTTCACAGATACGCAGTATTTT; CDR3aa: CASSFRGFTDTQYF
abundance: .; v_gene: TRBV5-1; j_gene: TRBJ2-7; d_gene: .; CDR3nt: TGCGCCAGCAGCTCCGGGGGATACGAGCAGTACTTC; CDR3aa: CASSSGGYEQYF
abundance: .; v_gene: TRBV5-1; j_gene: TRBJ2-5; d_gene: .; CDR3nt: TGCGCCAGCAGCGCTAGGCCCCAAGAGACCCAGTACTTC; CDR3aa: CASSARPQETQYF
abundance: .; v_gene: TRBV28; j_gene: TRBJ1-2; d_gene: .; CDR3nt: TGTGCCAGCAGTTTAGGGGCTAGGGCTTCGAGCTACACCTTC; CDR3aa: CASSLGARASSYTF
abundance: .; v_gene: TRBV13; j_gene: TRBJ2-1; d_gene: .; CDR3nt: TGTGCCAGCAGCTTATTAACGGGATACAATGAGCAGTTCTTC; CDR3aa: CASSLLTGYNEQFF
abundance: .; v_gene: TRBV7-9; j_gene: TRBJ1-1; d_gene: TRBD1; CDR3nt: TGTGCCAGCAGCTTAGCGGAACAGGGGGCGCGCACTGAAGCTTTCTTT; CDR3aa: CASSLAEQGARTEAFF
abundance: .; v_gene: TRBV4-3; j_gene: TRBJ2-3; d_gene: TRBD2; CDR3nt: TGCGCCAGCAGCCAAATTATGGGACTAGCGGGCCGTAGCACAGATACGCAGTATTTT; CDR3aa: CASSQIMGLAGRSTDTQYF
abundance: .; v_gene: TRBV7-9; j_gene: TRBJ1-1; d_gene: .; CDR3nt: TGTGCCAGCAGCTTAGGCGGGTCACCGAACACTGAAGCTTTCTTT; CDR3aa: CASSLGGSPNTEAFF
abundance: .; v_gene: TRBV29-1; j_gene: TRBJ2-3; d_gene: .; CDR3nt: TGCAGCGTTGGGAACGGGATAGCGGCTAGCACAGATACGCAGTATTTT; CDR3aa: CSVGNGIAASTDTQYF
abundance: .; v_gene: TRBV7-2; j_gene: TRBJ2-5; d_gene: TRBD2; CDR3nt: TGTGCCAGCAGCTTTTGGTCAAGCGGGAGCTTGGAGACCCAGTACTTC; CDR3aa: CASSFWSSGSLETQYF
abundance: .; v_gene: TRBV4-1; j_gene: TRBJ2-1; d_gene: .; CDR3nt: TGCGCCAGCAGCCAAGGTCCAATGGCTAGACTCCCCTACAATGAGCAGTTCTTC; CDR3aa: CASSQGPMARLPYNEQFF
abundance: .; v_gene: TRBV4-3; j_gene: TRBJ2-7; d_gene: TRBD2; CDR3nt: TGCGCCAGCGGCGAACTAGCGGGTAACTCCTACGAGCAGTACTTC; CDR3aa: CASGELAGNSYEQYF
abundance: .; v_gene: TRBV5-1; j_gene: TRBJ1-2; d_gene: TRBD1; CDR3nt: TGCGCCAGCAGCTTGGACTCAACGGGACAGACCTACACCTTC; CDR3aa: CASSLDSTGQTYTF
abundance: .; v_gene: TRBV6-5; j_gene: TRBJ2-7; d_gene: .; CDR3nt: TGTGCCGTAGGAGGCTACGAGCAGTACTTC; CDR3aa: CAVGGYEQYF
abundance: .; v_gene: TRBV5-8; j_gene: TRBJ2-5; d_gene: .; CDR3nt: TGTGCCAGCAGCCAGGCGTGGGCCCAGGAGACCCAGTACTTC; CDR3aa: CASSQAWAQETQYF
abundance: once; v_gene: TRBV19; j_gene: TRBJ2-1; d_gene: .; CDR3nt: TGTGCCAGTAGGAACTACAACAATGAGCAGTTCTTC; CDR3aa: CASRNYNNEQFF
abundance: .; v_gene: TRBV7-8; j_gene: TRBJ2-7; d_gene: .; CDR3nt: TGTGCCAGCAGCTCCACCCGTAGCGGCTCCTACGAGCAGTACTTC; CDR3aa: CASSSTRSGSYEQYF
abundance: .; v_gene: TRBV19; j_gene: TRBJ1-5; d_gene: .; CDR3nt: TGTGCCAGTAGTGTGAGAGGGAGGAGCAATCAGCCCCAGCATTTT; CDR3aa: CASSVRGRSNQPQHF
abundance: .; v_gene: TRBV29-1; j_gene: TRBJ2-1; d_gene: TRBD2; CDR3nt: TGCAGCGTTGATGGGCTAGCGGGAGGGCCGTCGCAGTTCTTC; CDR3aa: CSVDGLAGGPSQFF